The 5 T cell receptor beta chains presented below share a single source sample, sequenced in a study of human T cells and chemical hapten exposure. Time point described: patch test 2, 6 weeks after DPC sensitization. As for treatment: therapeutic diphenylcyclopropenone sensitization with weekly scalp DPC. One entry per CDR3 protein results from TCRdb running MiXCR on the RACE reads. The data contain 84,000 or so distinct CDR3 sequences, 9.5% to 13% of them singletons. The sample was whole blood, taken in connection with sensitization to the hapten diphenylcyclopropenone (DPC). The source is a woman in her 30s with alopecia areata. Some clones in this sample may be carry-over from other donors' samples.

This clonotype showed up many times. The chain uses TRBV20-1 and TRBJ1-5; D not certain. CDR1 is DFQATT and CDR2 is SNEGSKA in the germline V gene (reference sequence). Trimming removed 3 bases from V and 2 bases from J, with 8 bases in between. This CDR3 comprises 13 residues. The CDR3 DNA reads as TGCAGTGCTAGTAAGGGAGGCAATCAGCCCCAGCATTTT. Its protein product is CSASKGGNQPQHF.

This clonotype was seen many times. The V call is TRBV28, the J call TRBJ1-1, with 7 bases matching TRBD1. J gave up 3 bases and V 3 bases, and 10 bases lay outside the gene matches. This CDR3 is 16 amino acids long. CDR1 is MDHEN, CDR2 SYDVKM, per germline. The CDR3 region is CASSFVQGLGDTEAFF. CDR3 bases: TGTGCCAGCAGTTTCGTACAGGGGTTAGGGGACACTGAAGCTTTCTTT.

The CDR3 region is CASSYRRQNTEAFF. CDR3 DNA: TGTGCCAGCAGCTACAGACGGCAGAACACTGAAGCTTTCTTT. V gene TRBV6-5 combines with J gene TRBJ1-1; D is unclear. The V gene's germline CDR1 is MNHEY and CDR2 SVGAGI. This CDR3 has 14 residues. Trimming shortened V by 6 bases and J by 1 base, and 12 bases separated the two germline ends.

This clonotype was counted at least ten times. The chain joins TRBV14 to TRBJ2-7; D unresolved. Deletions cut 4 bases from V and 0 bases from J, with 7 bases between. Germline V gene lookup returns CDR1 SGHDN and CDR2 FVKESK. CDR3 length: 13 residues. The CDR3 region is CASSRPGSYEQYF. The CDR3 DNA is TGTGCCAGCAGCCGACCGGGCTCCTACGAGCAGTACTTC.

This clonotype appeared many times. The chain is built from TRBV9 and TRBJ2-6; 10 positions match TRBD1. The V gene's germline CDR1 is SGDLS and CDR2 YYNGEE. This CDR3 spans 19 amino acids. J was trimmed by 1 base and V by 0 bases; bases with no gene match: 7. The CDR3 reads CASSVVTPGQGSGANVLTF. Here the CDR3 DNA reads TGTGCCAGCAGCGTAGTTACGCCGGGACAGGGGTCTGGGGCCAACGTCCTGACTTTC.